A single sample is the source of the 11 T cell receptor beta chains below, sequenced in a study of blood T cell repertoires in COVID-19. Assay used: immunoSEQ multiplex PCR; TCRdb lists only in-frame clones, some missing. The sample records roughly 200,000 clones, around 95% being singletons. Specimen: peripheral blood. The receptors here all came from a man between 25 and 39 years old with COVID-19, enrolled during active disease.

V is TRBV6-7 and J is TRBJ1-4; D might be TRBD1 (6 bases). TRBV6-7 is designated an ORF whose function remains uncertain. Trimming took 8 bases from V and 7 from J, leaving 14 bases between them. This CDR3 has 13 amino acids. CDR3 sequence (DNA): TGTGCCAGCCCTACCCCACAGGGTGAAAAACTGTTTTTT. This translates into CASPTPQGEKLFF.

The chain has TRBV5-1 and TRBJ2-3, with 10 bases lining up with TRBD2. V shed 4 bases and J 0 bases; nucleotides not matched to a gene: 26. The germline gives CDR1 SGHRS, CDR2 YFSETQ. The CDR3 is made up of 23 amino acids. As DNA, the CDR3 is TGCGCCAGCAGCCAGAGCGGGAGGGGGGCAACCGGCTTTCGTCGAGGAAGCACAGATACGCAGTATTTT. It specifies CASSQSGRGATGFRRGSTDTQYF.

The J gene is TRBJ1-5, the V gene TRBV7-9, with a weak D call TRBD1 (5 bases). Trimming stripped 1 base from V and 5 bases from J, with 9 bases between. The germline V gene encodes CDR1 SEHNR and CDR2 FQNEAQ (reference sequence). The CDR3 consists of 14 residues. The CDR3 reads CASSLDGGHQPQHF. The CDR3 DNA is TGTGCCAGCAGCTTAGACGGGGGTCATCAGCCCCAGCATTTT.

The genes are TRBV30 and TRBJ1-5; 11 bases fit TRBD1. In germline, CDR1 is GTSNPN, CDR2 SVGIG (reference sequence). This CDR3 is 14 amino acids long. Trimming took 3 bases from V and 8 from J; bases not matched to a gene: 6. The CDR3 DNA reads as TGTGCCTGGAGCGAAGGGACAGGGGGAGAGCCCCAGCATTTT. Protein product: CAWSEGTGGEPQHF.

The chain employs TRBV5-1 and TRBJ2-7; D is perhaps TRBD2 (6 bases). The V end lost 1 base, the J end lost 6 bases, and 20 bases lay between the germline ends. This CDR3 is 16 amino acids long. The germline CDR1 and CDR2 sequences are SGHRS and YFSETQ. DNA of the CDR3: TGCGCCAGCAGCTTGAGCTCCGGGAGACCTAAGATCGAGCAGTACTTC. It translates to CASSLSSGRPKIEQYF. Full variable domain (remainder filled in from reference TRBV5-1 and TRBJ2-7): KAGVTQTPRYLIKTRGQQVTLSCSPISGHRSVSWYQQTPGQGLQFLFEYFSETQRNKGNFPGRFSGRQFSNSRSEMNVSTLELGDSALYLCASSLSSGRPKIEQYFGPGTRLTVT.

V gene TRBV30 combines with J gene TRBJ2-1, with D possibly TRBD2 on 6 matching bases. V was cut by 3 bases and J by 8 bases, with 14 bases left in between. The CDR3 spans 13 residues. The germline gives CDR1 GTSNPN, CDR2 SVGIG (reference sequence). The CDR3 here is CAWSVRGGDEQFF. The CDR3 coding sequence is TGTGCCTGGAGCGTGAGGGGAGGCGATGAGCAGTTCTTC.

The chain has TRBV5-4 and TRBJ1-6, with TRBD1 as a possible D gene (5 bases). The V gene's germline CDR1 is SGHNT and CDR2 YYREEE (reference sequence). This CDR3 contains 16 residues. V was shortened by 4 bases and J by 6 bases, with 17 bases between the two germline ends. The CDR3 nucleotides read TGTGCCAGCAGCGGAGCTCAGGGAAATCTTAATTCACCCCTCCACTTT. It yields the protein CASSGAQGNLNSPLHF.

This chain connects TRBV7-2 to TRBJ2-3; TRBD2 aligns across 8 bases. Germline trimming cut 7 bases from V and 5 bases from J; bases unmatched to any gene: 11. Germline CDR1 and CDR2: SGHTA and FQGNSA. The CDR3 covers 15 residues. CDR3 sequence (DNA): TGTGCCAGCAAACGAGCGGGGGCGCTGGGAGATACGCAGTATTTT. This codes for CASKRAGALGDTQYF.

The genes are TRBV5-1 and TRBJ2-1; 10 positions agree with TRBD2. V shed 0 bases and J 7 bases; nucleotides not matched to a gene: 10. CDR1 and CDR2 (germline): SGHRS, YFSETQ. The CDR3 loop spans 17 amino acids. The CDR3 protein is CASSLAPKSGGANEQFF. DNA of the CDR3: TGCGCCAGCAGCTTGGCCCCGAAAAGCGGGGGGGCAAATGAGCAGTTCTTC.

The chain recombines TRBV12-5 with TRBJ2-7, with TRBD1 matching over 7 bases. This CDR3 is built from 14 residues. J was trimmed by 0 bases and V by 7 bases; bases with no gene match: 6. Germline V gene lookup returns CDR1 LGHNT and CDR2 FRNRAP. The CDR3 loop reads CASAGQAPSYEQYF. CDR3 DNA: TGTGCTAGTGCCGGACAGGCCCCCTCCTACGAGCAGTACTTC.

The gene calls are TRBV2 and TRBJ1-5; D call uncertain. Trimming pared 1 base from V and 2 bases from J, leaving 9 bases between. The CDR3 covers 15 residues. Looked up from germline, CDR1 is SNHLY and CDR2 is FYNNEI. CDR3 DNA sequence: TGTGCCAGCAGTGAAGAGAGGGTACGCAATCAGCCCCAGCATTTT. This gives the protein CASSEERVRNQPQHF. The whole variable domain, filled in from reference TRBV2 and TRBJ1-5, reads EPEVTQTPSHQVTQMGQEVILRCVPISNHLYFYWYRQILGQKVEFLVSFYNNEISEKSEIFDDQFSVERPDGSNFTLKIRSTKLEDSAMYFCASSEERVRNQPQHFGDGTRLSIL.